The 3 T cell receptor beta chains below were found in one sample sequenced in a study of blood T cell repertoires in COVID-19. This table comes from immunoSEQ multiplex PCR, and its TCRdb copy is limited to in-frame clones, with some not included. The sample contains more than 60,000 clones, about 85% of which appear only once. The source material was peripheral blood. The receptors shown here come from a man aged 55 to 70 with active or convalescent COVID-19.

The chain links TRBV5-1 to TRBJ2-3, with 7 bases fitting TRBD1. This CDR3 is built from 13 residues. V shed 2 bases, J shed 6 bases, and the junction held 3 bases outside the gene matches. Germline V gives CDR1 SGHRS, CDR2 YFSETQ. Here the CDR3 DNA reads TGCGCCAGCAGCTTAGAGGGGGCCGATACGCAGTATTTT. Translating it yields CASSLEGADTQYF.

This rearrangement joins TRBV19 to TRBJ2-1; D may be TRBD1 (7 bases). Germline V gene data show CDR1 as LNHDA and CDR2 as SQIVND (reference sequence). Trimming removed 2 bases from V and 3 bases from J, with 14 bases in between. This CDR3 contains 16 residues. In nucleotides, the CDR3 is TGTGCCAGTAGTATATCTGGCAGGGGGGTCTACAATGAGCAGTTCTTC. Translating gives CASSISGRGVYNEQFF.

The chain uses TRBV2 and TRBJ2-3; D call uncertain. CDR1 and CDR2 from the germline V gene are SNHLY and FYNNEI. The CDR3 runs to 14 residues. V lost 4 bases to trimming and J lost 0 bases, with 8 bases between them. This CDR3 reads CASSVRTSTDTQYF. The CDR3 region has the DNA TGTGCCAGCAGTGTCAGAACCAGCACAGATACGCAGTATTTT.